The sequence of this TCR beta chain was determined in a study of blood T cell repertoires in COVID-19. Turning to the study itself: The samples span acute and convalescent COVID-19 from the United States, Italy and Spain. T cells, B-cell-depleted T cells, or PBMCs supplied cDNA or gDNA.

Germline V CDR1 and CDR2: DFQATT, SNEGSKA (reference sequence). Trimming cost V 5 bases and J 5 bases, with 6 bases left between them. CDR3 length equals 10 residues. Original processing notes: Amplified reference gene primers provided the basis for estimating nucleated cell counts. Profiling relied on immunoSEQ multiplex PCR, and the TCRdb table lists in-frame clones only, not all of them. D and trimming were read from the DNA, whereas the V and J calls and clone size are those reported in that table. Found here are 72,000 or so clones, roughly 91% of them singletons; the top ten hold approximately 1.5%.

The receptor comes from a man in his sixties with acute or convalescent COVID-19. This rearrangement joins TRBV20-1 to TRBJ1-1; D uncertain. The material sequenced was peripheral blood. The CDR3, as DNA: TGCAGTGCTGGGAGGACTGAAGCTTTCTTT. Translated: CSAGRTEAFF.